The clone carrying this T cell receptor (beta chain) has a handful of counts. The CDR3 has 14 residues. With 6 bases removed from V and 4 bases from J, the gap between germline ends came to 13 bases. These data originate in a study of T-cell reconstitution after alpha-beta-depleted transplantation in children. The TCRbeta library incorporated unique molecular identifiers. TCRdb recomputed calls from the PCR reads with MiXCR, one row per CDR3 protein. The table records about 610,000 distinct CDR3 sequences, roughly a tenth of them present only once. The chain employs TRBV12-3 or TRBV12-4 and TRBJ1-3; TRBD1 might be the D (6 bases). The origin of this receptor is a human donor who donated a stem cell graft to a child with acute myeloid leukemia. The specimen was PBMCs from the stem cell graft donor, collected from the stem cell graft. As DNA, the CDR3 is TGTGCCAGCAGACTAACAGGGCCAGGAAACACCATATATTTT. Translation gives CASRLTGPGNTIYF.